The rows below give T cell receptor beta chains drawn from one sample of a study of blood T cell repertoires in COVID-19. The protocol was immunoSEQ multiplex PCR, while the TCRdb copy is restricted to in-frame clones and leaves out a portion. The sample records 250,000 or so clones, around 87% being singletons. The sample consisted of peripheral blood. The source is a woman aged 60 to 75 with COVID-19, enrolled during active disease. The CDR3 runs from the conserved cysteine through the conserved F or W. Fields, in order: V gene, D gene, clone size, J gene, CDR3 DNA, CDR3 protein. The D gene is left open where the match is weak. Size is omitted from some rows. Given values are once, few, many or a class for expanded clones.

TRBV6-5,TRBD1,.,TRBJ1-5,TGTGCCAGCAGTCGGGGACAGGGGGCTGGTCAGCCCCAGCATTTT,CASSRGQGAGQPQHF
TRBV5-4,.,few,TRBJ1-1,TGTGCCAGCAGCTTGCAGGCAAACACTGAAGCTTTCTTT,CASSLQANTEAFF
TRBV5-1,TRBD2,.,TRBJ2-1,TGCGCCAGCAGCCCAGCGGGAGGCTCCTACAATGAGCAGTTCTTC,CASSPAGGSYNEQFF
TRBV7-2,TRBD1,.,TRBJ1-2,TGTGCCAGCAGCTCCGGGAACCGGGAGAGACCGGGACAGGTCTATGGCTACACCTTC,CASSSGNRERPGQVYGYTF
TRBV10-3,TRBD1,few,TRBJ1-1,TGTGCCATCAGGAGAGGACAGGGTGGGACTGAAGCTTTCTTT,CAIRRGQGGTEAFF
TRBV20-1,.,few,TRBJ1-2,TGCAGTGCTAGTCCTGGAGCTAACTATGGCTACACCTTC,CSASPGANYGYTF
TRBV5-4,.,.,TRBJ2-3,TGTGCCAGCAGCCGGGAGTGGGGAGATACGCAGTATTTT,CASSREWGDTQYF
TRBV6-5,TRBD1,.,TRBJ1-1,TGTGCCAGCCTTGGACAGGGGGTTCTGGAAACTGAAGCTTTCTTT,CASLGQGVLETEAFF
TRBV5-1,TRBD1,.,TRBJ2-5,TGCGCCAGCAGTCACAGGGGGCCTCAAGAGACCCAGTACTTC,CASSHRGPQETQYF
TRBV6-6,.,.,TRBJ1-2,TGTGCCAGCAGCCCGGGGGCTAACTATGGCTACACCTTC,CASSPGANYGYTF
TRBV19,TRBD1,.,TRBJ1-5,TGTGCCAGTAGCATACAGGGGAGTCAGCCCCAGCATTTT,CASSIQGSQPQHF
TRBV19,TRBD2,.,TRBJ2-1,TGTGCCAGTAGTATACAAGCGGGAGTGGGTCGTGAGCAGTTCTTC,CASSIQAGVGREQFF
TRBV4-1,TRBD1,.,TRBJ1-4,TGCGCCAGCAGCCAAGGGACAGGGGGCGGTGAAAAACTGTTTTTT,CASSQGTGGGEKLFF
TRBV12-3/TRBV12-4,.,.,TRBJ2-2,TGTGCCAGCAGTTTTTGGGGGGTCGGGGAGCTGTTTTTT,CASSFWGVGELFF
TRBV28,.,.,TRBJ2-7,TGTGCCAGCAGTTTCCACAGGGCGCCCTACGAGCAGTACTTC,CASSFHRAPYEQYF
TRBV30,TRBD1,.,TRBJ2-7,TGTGCCTGGAGTGGCGGTTCGACAGGGGCCCCGATAGACTACGAGCAGTACTTC,CAWSGGSTGAPIDYEQYF
TRBV7-6,TRBD2,.,TRBJ2-2,TGTGCCAGCAGCTCCCTAGCGGGAGCCGCCGGGGAGCTGTTTTTT,CASSSLAGAAGELFF
TRBV11-1,.,.,TRBJ2-1,TGTGCCAGCAGCTTAAATATCCTCCAGGAGCAGTTCTTC,CASSLNILQEQFF
TRBV3-1/TRBV3-2,.,.,TRBJ2-5,TGTGCCAGCAGCCCCGCGTGGGGCAGGCTAGGGGCCCAGTACTTC,CASSPAWGRLGAQYF
TRBV7-3,TRBD1,.,TRBJ1-2,TGTGCCAGCAGCTTGGACAGGGGTTATGGCTACACCTTC,CASSLDRGYGYTF
TRBV10-2,.,.,TRBJ2-5,TGCGCCAGCAGTCATACCCGGGAGACCCAGTACTTC,CASSHTRETQYF
TRBV30,TRBD1,few,TRBJ1-2,TGTGCCTGGGGACAGGGAAGGAGCTATGGCTACACCTTC,CAWGQGRSYGYTF
TRBV2,.,.,TRBJ1-2,TGTGCCAGCAGTCCCGACGGGAGGTATGGCTACACCTTC,CASSPDGRYGYTF
TRBV2,.,.,TRBJ2-1,TGTGCCAGCAAGACAGAATACAATGAGCAGTTCTTC,CASKTEYNEQFF
TRBV4-2,TRBD1,.,TRBJ1-2,TGTGCCAGCAGCCAAGAAGGCAGGGGGCTCGGGGGCTACACCTTC,CASSQEGRGLGGYTF
TRBV28,.,few,TRBJ2-7,TGTGCCAGCAGTTCTACCAACAGGGTAGACTACGAGCAGTACTTC,CASSSTNRVDYEQYF
TRBV11-2,TRBD2,.,TRBJ2-1,TGTGCCAGCAGCTCAACGACTAGCGGGATTTGGAATGAGCAGTTCTTC,CASSSTTSGIWNEQFF
TRBV20-1,.,.,TRBJ1-6,TGCAGTGCTAGTGAGGGCTTCAATAATTCACCCCTCCACTTT,CSASEGFNNSPLHF
TRBV10-1,.,.,TRBJ2-7,TGCGCCAGCAAGTCCCCCGGTTACGAGCAGTACTTC,CASKSPGYEQYF
TRBV7-9,.,once,TRBJ1-2,TGTGCCAGCACCCTAGTCGAGGATGGCTACACCTTC,CASTLVEDGYTF
TRBV18,.,.,TRBJ1-1,TGTGCCAGCTCACCAGCCCTGGAGGGGGAAGCTTTCTTT,CASSPALEGEAFF
TRBV27,.,.,TRBJ1-6,TGTGCCAGCAGCATGAACGGTCCTAATTCACCCCTCCACTTT,CASSMNGPNSPLHF
TRBV10-1,TRBD2,.,TRBJ2-7,TGCGCCAGCAGTGAGTCGGTGGCTAGCGGGAGACTCAACGAGCAGTACTTC,CASSESVASGRLNEQYF
TRBV6-2/TRBV6-3,.,few,TRBJ1-1,TGTGCCAGCAGTTACTCGAGAGGGAACACTGAAGCTTTCTTT,CASSYSRGNTEAFF
TRBV20-1,TRBD1,.,TRBJ2-1,TGCAGTGCTAGTCTGGACAGGGGGTACAATGAGCAGTTCTTC,CSASLDRGYNEQFF
TRBV4-2,.,.,TRBJ1-1,TGTGCCAGCAGCCAAGGCAACAGGAGGAACACTGAAGCTTTCTTT,CASSQGNRRNTEAFF
TRBV27,TRBD1,.,TRBJ2-1,TGTGCCAGCAGTTTAGACAGGGGAAGATCCTACAATGAGCAGTTCTTC,CASSLDRGRSYNEQFF
TRBV5-1,TRBD1,many,TRBJ2-2,TGCGCCAGCAGCAACCGGGACAGGGACACCGGGGAGCTGTTTTTT,CASSNRDRDTGELFF
TRBV19,.,once,TRBJ1-1,TGTGCCACCCGAGGCAGGGAAGAAGCTTTCTTT,CATRGREEAFF
TRBV27,.,.,TRBJ1-5,TGTGCCAGCAGTCCCCGGGGTAGCAATCAGCCCCAGCATTTT,CASSPRGSNQPQHF
TRBV15,TRBD1,.,TRBJ1-5,TGTGCCACCAGCAGAGATCTGGGACAGGGTGTTCAGCCCCAGCATTTT,CATSRDLGQGVQPQHF
TRBV27,TRBD2,.,TRBJ2-2,TGTGCCAGCAGTCCCCGGACTAGCGGATGGGCCGGGGAGCTGTTTTTT,CASSPRTSGWAGELFF
TRBV30,.,.,TRBJ2-3,TGTGCCTGGAGTGCAAGCGCAGATACGCAGTATTTT,CAWSASADTQYF
TRBV7-9,.,.,TRBJ2-7,TGTGCCAGCAGCTTACGAGGGCCCGAGCAGTACTTC,CASSLRGPEQYF
TRBV6-2/TRBV6-3,TRBD1,.,TRBJ2-3,TGTGCCAGCAGTCCCGGGACAGGGGGCATTGGCACAGATACGCAGTATTTT,CASSPGTGGIGTDTQYF
TRBV30,TRBD1,once,TRBJ1-5,TGTGCCTGGAGTGTTGGGACCGGGACAGGGGTAAATCAGCCCCAGCATTTT,CAWSVGTGTGVNQPQHF
TRBV30,.,.,TRBJ1-4,TGTGCTTGTAAAAATTATGAGGGGGTTGGAAAACTGTTTTTT,CACKNYEGVGKLFF
TRBV19,.,.,TRBJ2-1,TGTGCCAGTAGTATGGGACTCAGCAATGAGCAGTTCTTC,CASSMGLSNEQFF
TRBV15,.,.,TRBJ2-1,TGTGCCACCAGCAGAGCGGGAGATGTTTCTGAGCAGTTCTTC,CATSRAGDVSEQFF
TRBV5-4,.,.,TRBJ1-2,TGTGCCAGCAGCTCCCCCACAGGGTCCTATGGCTACACCTTC,CASSSPTGSYGYTF
TRBV9,.,.,TRBJ1-1,TGTGCCAGCAGCTCAACAATGAACACTGAAGCTTTCTTT,CASSSTMNTEAFF